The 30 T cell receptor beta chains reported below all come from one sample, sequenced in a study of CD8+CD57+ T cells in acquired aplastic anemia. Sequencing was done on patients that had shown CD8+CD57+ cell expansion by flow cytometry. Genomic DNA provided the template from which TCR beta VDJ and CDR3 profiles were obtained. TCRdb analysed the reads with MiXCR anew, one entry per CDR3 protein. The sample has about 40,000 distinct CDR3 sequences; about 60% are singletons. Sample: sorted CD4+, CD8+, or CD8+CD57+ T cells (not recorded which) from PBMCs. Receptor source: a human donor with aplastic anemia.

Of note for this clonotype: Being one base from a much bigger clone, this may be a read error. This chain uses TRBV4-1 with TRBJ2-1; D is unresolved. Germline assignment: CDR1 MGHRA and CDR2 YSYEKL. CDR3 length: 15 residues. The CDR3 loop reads CASSPSGSFYNGQFF. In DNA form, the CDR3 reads TGCGCCAGCAGCCCAAGTGGCAGCTTCTACAATGGGCAGTTCTTC.

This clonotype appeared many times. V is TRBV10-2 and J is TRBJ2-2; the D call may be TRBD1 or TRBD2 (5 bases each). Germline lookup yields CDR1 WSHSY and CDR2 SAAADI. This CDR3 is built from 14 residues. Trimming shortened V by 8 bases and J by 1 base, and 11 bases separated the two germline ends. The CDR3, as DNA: TGCGCCAGCGGTGGGGGTCTGAACACCGGGGAGCTGTTTTTT. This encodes CASGGGLNTGELFF.

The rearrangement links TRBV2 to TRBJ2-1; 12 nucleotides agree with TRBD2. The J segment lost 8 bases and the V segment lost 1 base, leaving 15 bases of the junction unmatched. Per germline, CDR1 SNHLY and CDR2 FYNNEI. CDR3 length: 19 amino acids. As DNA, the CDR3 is TGTGCCAGCAGTGAAGGACTAGCGGGAGTGTGGGGGGTTAGGCATGAGCAGTTCTTC. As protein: CASSEGLAGVWGVRHEQFF.

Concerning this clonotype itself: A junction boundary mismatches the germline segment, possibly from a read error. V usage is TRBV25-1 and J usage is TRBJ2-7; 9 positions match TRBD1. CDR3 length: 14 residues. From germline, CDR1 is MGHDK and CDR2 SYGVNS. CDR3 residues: CATSDLGQGNEQYF. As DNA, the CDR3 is TGTGCCACCAGTGATTTGGGACAGGGTAACGAGCAGTACTTC.

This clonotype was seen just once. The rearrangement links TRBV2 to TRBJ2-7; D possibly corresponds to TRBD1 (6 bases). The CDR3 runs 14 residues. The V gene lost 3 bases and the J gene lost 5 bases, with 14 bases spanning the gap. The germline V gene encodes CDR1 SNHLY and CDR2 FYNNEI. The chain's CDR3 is CASSEGRGTHEQYF. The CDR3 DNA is TGTGCCAGCAGTGAGGGTAGGGGGACCCACGAGCAGTACTTC.

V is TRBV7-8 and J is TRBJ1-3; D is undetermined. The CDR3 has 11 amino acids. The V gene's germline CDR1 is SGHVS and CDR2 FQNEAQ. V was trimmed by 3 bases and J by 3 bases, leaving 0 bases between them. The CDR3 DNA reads TGTGCCAGCAGCTTTGGAAACACCATATATTTT. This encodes CASSFGNTIYF.

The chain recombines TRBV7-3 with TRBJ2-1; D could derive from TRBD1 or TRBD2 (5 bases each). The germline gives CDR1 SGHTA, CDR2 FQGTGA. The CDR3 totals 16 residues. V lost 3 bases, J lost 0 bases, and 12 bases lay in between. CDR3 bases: TGTGCCAGCAGCTTTGTTGGGACCACCTCCTACAATGAGCAGTTCTTC. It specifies CASSFVGTTSYNEQFF.

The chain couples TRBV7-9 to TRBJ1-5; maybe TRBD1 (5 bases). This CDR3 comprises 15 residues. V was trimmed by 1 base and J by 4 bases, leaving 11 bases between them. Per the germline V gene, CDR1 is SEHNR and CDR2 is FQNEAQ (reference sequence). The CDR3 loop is CASSLVGGVNQPQHF. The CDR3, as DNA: TGTGCCAGCAGCTTAGTCGGAGGGGTGAATCAGCCCCAGCATTTT.

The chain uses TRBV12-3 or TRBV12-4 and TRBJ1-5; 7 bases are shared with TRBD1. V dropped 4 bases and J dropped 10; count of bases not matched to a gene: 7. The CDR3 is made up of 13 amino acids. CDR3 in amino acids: CASSSNRGSPQHF. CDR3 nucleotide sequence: TGTGCCAGCAGTTCCAACAGGGGAAGTCCCCAGCATTTT.

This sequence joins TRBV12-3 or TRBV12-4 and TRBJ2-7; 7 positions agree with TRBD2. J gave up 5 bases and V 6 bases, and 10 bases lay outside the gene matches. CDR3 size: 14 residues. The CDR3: CASSPRPGRDEQYF. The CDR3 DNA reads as TGTGCCAGCAGCCCCAGGCCAGGGAGGGACGAGCAGTACTTC.

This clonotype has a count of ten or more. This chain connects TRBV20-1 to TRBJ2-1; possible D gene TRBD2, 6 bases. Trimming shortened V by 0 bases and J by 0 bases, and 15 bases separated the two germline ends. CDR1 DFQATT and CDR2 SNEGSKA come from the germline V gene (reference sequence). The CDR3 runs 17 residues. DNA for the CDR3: TGCAGTGCTAGAGATCCCGGACTATCCTTCTCCTACAATGAGCAGTTCTTC. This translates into CSARDPGLSFSYNEQFF.

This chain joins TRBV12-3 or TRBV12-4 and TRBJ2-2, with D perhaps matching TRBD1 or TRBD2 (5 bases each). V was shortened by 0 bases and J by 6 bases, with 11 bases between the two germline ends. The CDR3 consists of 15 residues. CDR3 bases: TGTGCCAGCAGTTTAGCGGGAGCAGGGTCCGGGGAGCTGTTTTTT. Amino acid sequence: CASSLAGAGSGELFF.

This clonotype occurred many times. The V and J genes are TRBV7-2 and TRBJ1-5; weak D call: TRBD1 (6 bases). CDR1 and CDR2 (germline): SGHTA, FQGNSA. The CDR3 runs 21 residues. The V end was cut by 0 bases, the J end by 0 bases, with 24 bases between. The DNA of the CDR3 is TGTGCCAGCAGCTTAGCGAGGGGTCTGATACAGGGACCGTATAGCAATCAGCCCCAGCATTTT. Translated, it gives CASSLARGLIQGPYSNQPQHF.

As DNA, the CDR3 is TGTGCCACCAGTGATTCACTAGCGGGGTGGCACAATGAGCAGTTCTTC. Translated, it gives CATSDSLAGWHNEQFF. The chain carries TRBV24-1 and TRBJ2-1; 10 positions match TRBD2. The CDR3 contains 16 residues. Unmatched junction bases numbered 5, after V lost 2 bases and J lost 5 bases. Germline CDR1 reads KGHDR; CDR2 reads SFDVKD.

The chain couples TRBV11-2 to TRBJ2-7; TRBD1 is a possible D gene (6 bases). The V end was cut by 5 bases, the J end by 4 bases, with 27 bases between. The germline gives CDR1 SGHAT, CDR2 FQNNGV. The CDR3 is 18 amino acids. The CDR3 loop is CASSLVALSGVDGYEQYF. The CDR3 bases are TGTGCCAGCAGCCTTGTGGCCCTCTCAGGGGTAGATGGTTACGAGCAGTACTTC.

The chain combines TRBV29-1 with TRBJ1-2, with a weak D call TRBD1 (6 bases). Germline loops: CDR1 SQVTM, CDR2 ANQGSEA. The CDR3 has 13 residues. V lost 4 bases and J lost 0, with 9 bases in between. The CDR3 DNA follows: TGCAGCGTTGCTGGACAGACTAACTATGGCTACACCTTC. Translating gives CSVAGQTNYGYTF.

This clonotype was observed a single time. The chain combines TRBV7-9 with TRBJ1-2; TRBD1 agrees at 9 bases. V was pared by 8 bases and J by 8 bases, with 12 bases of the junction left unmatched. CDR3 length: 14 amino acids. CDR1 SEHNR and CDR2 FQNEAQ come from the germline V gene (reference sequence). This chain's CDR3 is CASSVYTGGEGYTF. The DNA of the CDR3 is TGTGCCAGCTCAGTCTACACAGGGGGCGAAGGCTACACCTTC.

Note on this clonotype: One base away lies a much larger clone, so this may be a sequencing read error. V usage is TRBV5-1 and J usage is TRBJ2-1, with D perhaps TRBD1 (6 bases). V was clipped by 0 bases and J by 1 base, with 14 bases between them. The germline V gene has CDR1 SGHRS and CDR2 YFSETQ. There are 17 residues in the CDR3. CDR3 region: CASSLAGAGVSYNEQFF. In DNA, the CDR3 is TGCGCCAGCAGCTTGGCCGGGGCAGGGGTTTCCTACAATGAGCAGTTCTTC. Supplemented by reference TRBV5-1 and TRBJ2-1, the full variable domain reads KAGVTQTPRYLIKTRGQQVTLSCSPISGHRSVSWYQQTPGQGLQFLFEYFSETQRNKGNFPGRFSGRQFSNSRSEMNVSTLELGDSALYLCASSLAGAGVSYNEQFFGPGTRLTVL.

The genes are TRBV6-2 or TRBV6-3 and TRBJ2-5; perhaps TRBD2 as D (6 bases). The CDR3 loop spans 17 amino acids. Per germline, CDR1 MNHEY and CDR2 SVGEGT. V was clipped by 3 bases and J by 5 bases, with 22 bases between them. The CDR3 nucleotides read TGTGCCAGCAGTTATCTCCCCGGGACTCCCATTGGGGAGACCCAGTACTTC. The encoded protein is CASSYLPGTPIGETQYF.

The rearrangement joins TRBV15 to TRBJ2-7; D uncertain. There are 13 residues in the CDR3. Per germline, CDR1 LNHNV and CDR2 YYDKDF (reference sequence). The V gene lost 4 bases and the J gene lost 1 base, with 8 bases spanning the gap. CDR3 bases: TGTGCCACCAGCACTACTGGGTCCTACGAGCAGTACTTC. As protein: CATSTTGSYEQYF. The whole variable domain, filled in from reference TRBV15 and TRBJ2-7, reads DAMVIQNPRYQVTQFGKPVTLSCSQTLNHNVMYWYQQKSSQAPKLLFHYYDKDFNNEADTPDNFQSRRPNTSFCFLDIRSPGLGDTAMYLCATSTTGSYEQYFGPGTRLTVT.

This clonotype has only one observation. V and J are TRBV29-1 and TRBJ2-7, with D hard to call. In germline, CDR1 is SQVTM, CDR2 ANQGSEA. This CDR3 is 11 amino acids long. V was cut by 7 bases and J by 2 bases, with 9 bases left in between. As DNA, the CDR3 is TGCAGCGGGACGGTGGCCTACGAGCAGTACTTC. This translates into CSGTVAYEQYF.

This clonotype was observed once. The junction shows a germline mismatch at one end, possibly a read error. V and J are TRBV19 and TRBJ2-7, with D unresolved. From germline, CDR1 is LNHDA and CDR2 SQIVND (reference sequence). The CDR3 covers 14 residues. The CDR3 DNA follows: TGTGCCAGTACGGAGACGCCGGACCCCTACGAGCAGTGCTTC. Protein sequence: CASTETPDPYEQCF.

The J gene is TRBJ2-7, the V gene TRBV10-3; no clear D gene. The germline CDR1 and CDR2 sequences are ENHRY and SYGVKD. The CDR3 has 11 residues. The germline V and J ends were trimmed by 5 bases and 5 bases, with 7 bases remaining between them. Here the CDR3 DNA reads TGTGCCATCAGTACGGGCCACGAGCAGTACTTC. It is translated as CAISTGHEQYF.

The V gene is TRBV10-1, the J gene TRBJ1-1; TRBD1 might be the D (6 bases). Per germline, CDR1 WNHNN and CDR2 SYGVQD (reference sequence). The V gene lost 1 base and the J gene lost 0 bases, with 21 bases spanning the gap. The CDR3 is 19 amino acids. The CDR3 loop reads CASSEFRVGGRSMNTEAFF. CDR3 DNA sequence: TGCGCCAGCAGTGAGTTTCGGGTTGGGGGCAGAAGCATGAACACTGAAGCTTTCTTT.

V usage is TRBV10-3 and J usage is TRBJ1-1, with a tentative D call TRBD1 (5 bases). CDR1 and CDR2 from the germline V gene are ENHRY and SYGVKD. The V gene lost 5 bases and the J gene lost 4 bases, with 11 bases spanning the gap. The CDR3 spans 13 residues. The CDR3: CAISRMGGTEAFF. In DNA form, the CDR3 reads TGTGCCATCAGTCGTATGGGGGGCACTGAAGCTTTCTTT.

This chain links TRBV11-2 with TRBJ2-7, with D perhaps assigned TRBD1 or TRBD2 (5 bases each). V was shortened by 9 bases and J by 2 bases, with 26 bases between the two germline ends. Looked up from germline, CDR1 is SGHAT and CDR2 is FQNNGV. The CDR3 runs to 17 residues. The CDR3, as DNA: TGTGCCAGTAGTACCCCCCCGTGGGGCGGAGGAGCCTACGAGCAGTACTTC. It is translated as CASSTPPWGGGAYEQYF.

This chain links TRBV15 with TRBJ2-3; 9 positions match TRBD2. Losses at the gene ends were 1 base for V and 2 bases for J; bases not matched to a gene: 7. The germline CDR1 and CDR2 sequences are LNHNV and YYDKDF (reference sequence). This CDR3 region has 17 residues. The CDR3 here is CATSRALTSGSTDTQYF. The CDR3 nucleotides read TGTGCCACCAGCAGAGCCTTGACTAGCGGTTCCACAGATACGCAGTATTTT.

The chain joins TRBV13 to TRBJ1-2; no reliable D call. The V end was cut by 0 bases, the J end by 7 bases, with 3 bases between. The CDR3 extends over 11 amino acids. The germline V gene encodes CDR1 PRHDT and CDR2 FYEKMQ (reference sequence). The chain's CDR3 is CASSLGRGYTF. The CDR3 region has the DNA TGTGCCAGCAGCTTAGGCCGTGGCTACACCTTC.

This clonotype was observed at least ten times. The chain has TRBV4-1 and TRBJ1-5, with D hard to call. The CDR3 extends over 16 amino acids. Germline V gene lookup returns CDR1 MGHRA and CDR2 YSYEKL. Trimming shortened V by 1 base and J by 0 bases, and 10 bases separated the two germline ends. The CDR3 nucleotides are TGCGCCAGCAGCCAAGGTTGGGCGGATAGCAATCAGCCCCAGCATTTT. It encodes CASSQGWADSNQPQHF.

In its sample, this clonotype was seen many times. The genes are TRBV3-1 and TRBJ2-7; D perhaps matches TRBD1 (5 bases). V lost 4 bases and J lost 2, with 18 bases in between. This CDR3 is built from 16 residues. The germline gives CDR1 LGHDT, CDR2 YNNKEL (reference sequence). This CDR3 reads CASSPWGKRGPYEQYF. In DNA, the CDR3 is TGTGCCAGCAGCCCCTGGGGCAAGCGAGGCCCCTACGAGCAGTACTTC.